This entry lists 32 T cell receptor beta chains sequenced from one sample in a study of cytomegalovirus exposure and HLA in healthy donors. The PCR made use of 60 Vbeta and 13 Jbeta primers. TCRdb keeps only in-frame clones here, not all; method: immunoSEQ multiplex PCR. The table includes 120,000 to 150,000 clones, roughly 79% detected once. The sample taken for sequencing was PBMCs. Source of these receptors: a man aged 18 to 29 in good health and CMV-seronegative.

This clone showed up just a few times. CDR3 region: CASRRTGSGANVLTF. CDR3 DNA: TGTGCCAGCAGGCGGACAGGCTCTGGGGCCAACGTCCTGACTTTC. V usage is TRBV7-9 and J usage is TRBJ2-6; 7 bases align to TRBD1. This CDR3 is 15 amino acids long. The germline CDR1 and CDR2 sequences are SEHNR and FQNEAQ (reference sequence). V shed 6 bases, J shed 0 bases, and the junction held 2 bases outside the gene matches.

This CDR3 reads CASSRSAGGETQYF. Written as DNA, the CDR3 is TGTGCCAGCAGCCGTTCAGCGGGGGGGGAGACCCAGTACTTC. The V call is TRBV4-2, the J call TRBJ2-5; 10 bases agree with TRBD2. The ends lost 4 bases at V and 5 bases at J; junction bases unmatched: 4. Germline V lookup: CDR1 LGHNA, CDR2 YNFKEQ. The CDR3 has 14 amino acids.

The chain links TRBV2 to TRBJ1-6; no clear D. Trimming shortened V by 3 bases and J by 13 bases, and 13 bases separated the two germline ends. The CDR3 length is 13 residues. Germline lookup yields CDR1 SNHLY and CDR2 FYNNEI. CDR3 DNA sequence: TGTGCCAGCAGTGAGGCTGGCCCACCGCCCCTCCACTTT. Amino acid sequence: CASSEAGPPPLHF.

The J gene is TRBJ1-6, the V gene TRBV4-3, with 7 bases fitting TRBD1. Germline values: CDR1 LGHNA, CDR2 YSLEER. CDR3 length: 16 amino acids. V lost 2 bases to trimming and J lost 0 bases; unmatched junction nucleotides: 1. CDR3 sequence (DNA): TGCGCCAGCAGCCAATCAGGGGGCTCCTATAATTCACCCCTCCACTTT. It translates to CASSQSGGSYNSPLHF.

The chain couples TRBV4-2 to TRBJ1-6; 11 bases map to TRBD1. The CDR3 runs 16 residues. Trimming took 4 bases from V and 7 from J; bases not matched to a gene: 6. CDR1 and CDR2 from the germline V gene are LGHNA and YNFKEQ. The CDR3, as DNA: TGTGCCAGCAGCCCCCTGGACAGGGGGCAGAATTCACCCCTCCACTTT. It is translated as CASSPLDRGQNSPLHF.

The chain links TRBV2 to TRBJ1-5; no definite D call. The CDR3 length is 12 residues. The V gene's germline CDR1 is SNHLY and CDR2 FYNNEI. Trimming took off 7 bases at V and 6 bases at J, with 10 bases between the two ends. The CDR3 coding sequence is TGTGCCAGCAACCTAGACGCTCAGCCCCAGCATTTT. Translating it yields CASNLDAQPQHF.

V usage is TRBV4-1 and J usage is TRBJ2-2; 7 bases are a match to TRBD1. Germline V gene lookup returns CDR1 MGHRA and CDR2 YSYEKL. This CDR3 contains 15 residues. Trimming at V came to 3 bases and at J to 1 base, leaving 2 bases not matched to a gene. CDR3 residues: CASSHRTGNTGELFF. CDR3 in DNA: TGCGCCAGCAGCCATCGGACAGGGAACACCGGGGAGCTGTTTTTT.

The chain carries TRBV6-6 and TRBJ2-2; D unclear. Germline V gives CDR1 MNHNY, CDR2 SVGAGI (reference sequence). This CDR3 comprises 15 residues. V lost 2 bases and J 4 bases, leaving 11 bases between the germline ends. The CDR3 protein is CASSYEAPITGELFF. Here the CDR3 DNA reads TGTGCCAGCAGTTACGAGGCCCCGATCACCGGGGAGCTGTTTTTT.

The chain recombines TRBV5-1 with TRBJ2-1; 10 bases are a match to TRBD1. The CDR3 spans 14 residues. J gave up 10 bases and V 3 bases, and 7 bases lay outside the gene matches. Germline CDR1 SGHRS, CDR2 YFSETQ. The DNA of the CDR3 is TGCGCCAGCAGCTCGGGGACAGGGGTTTGGGAGCAGTTCTTC. As protein: CASSSGTGVWEQFF.

V is TRBV5-1 and J is TRBJ1-1; TRBD1 matches 8 bases. This CDR3 has 15 amino acids. V was clipped by 2 bases and J by 1 base; unmatched bases: 4. Germline loops: CDR1 SGHRS, CDR2 YFSETQ. The CDR3 is CASSFGGTGNTEAFF. The CDR3, as DNA: TGCGCCAGCAGCTTTGGTGGGACAGGGAACACTGAAGCTTTCTTT.

The chain couples TRBV21-1 to TRBJ2-5; the tabulated D call, TRBD2, remains unverified against the DNA. TRBV21-1 is designated a pseudogene. The CDR3 loop spans 14 amino acids. The CDR3 sequence: CASLREQVAKTQYF. DNA for the CDR3: TGTGCCAGCTTACGGGAACAAGTAGCAAAGACCCAGTACTTC.

V and J are TRBV13 and TRBJ2-3, with D tentatively TRBD2 (7 bases). Germline V gene sequence: CDR1 PRHDT, CDR2 FYEKMQ (reference sequence). V dropped 7 bases and J dropped 0 bases, with 23 bases sitting between them. The CDR3 contains 18 residues. In DNA form, the CDR3 reads TGTGCCAGCATCAAAAAAGGGGGGGGTGGTAGGAGCACAGATACGCAGTATTTT. Its protein product is CASIKKGGGGRSTDTQYF. The entire variable domain, with the rest obtained from reference TRBV13 and TRBJ2-3, is as follows: AAGVIQSPRHLIKEKRETATLKCYPIPRHDTVYWYQQGPGQDPQFLISFYEKMQSDKGSIPDRFSAQQFSDYHSELNMSSLELGDSALYFCASIKKGGGGRSTDTQYFGPGTRLTVL.

The chain carries TRBV7-2 and TRBJ2-7; 8 nucleotides line up with TRBD1. Per germline, CDR1 SGHTA and CDR2 FQGNSA. V was clipped by 0 bases and J by 6 bases; unmatched bases: 4. The CDR3 extends over 14 amino acids. The CDR3 bases are TGTGCCAGCAGCTTAGCCCCTGGACAGGGCGAGCAGTACTTC. Encoded protein: CASSLAPGQGEQYF. The full variable domain, rest sourced from reference TRBV7-2 and TRBJ2-7, is GAGVSQSPSNKVTEKGKDVELRCDPISGHTALYWYRQSLGQGLEFLIYFQGNSAPDKSGLPSDRFSAERTGGSVSTLTIQRTQQEDSAVYLCASSLAPGQGEQYFGPGTRLTVT.

This chain links TRBV5-4 with TRBJ1-1, with a possible D match to TRBD1 (5 bases). Per the germline V gene, CDR1 is SGHNT and CDR2 is YYREEE (reference sequence). The CDR3 length is 15 residues. Trimming removed 4 bases at V and 3 bases at J, with 16 bases between. The CDR3 region is CASSAATAGHTEAFF. The CDR3 nucleotides are TGTGCCAGCAGCGCGGCGACAGCCGGACACACTGAAGCTTTCTTT.

The chain uses TRBV4-3 and TRBJ1-4; TRBD1 agrees at 9 bases. CDR1 LGHNA and CDR2 YSLEER come from the germline V gene. V lost 0 bases to trimming and J lost 8 bases; unmatched junction nucleotides: 7. The length of the CDR3 is 16 residues. The CDR3: CASSQDLGQGDEKLFF. In DNA form, the CDR3 reads TGCGCCAGCAGCCAAGATCTGGGACAGGGTGACGAAAAACTGTTTTTT.

The chain uses TRBV11-2 and TRBJ1-2, with a possible D match to TRBD1 (6 bases). The CDR3 covers 15 residues. CDR1 is SGHAT, CDR2 FQNNGV, per germline. V was shortened by 5 bases and J by 3 bases, with 16 bases between the two germline ends. The CDR3 loop reads CASSPGRGLDYGYTF. The DNA for the CDR3 is TGTGCCAGCAGCCCTGGGAGGGGGTTGGACTATGGCTACACCTTC. Combining the CDR3 with reference TRBV11-2 and TRBJ1-2 gives the whole variable domain EAGVAQSPRYKIIEKRQSVAFWCNPISGHATLYWYQQILGQGPKLLIQFQNNGVVDDSQLPKDRFSAERLKGVDSTLKIQPAKLEDSAVYLCASSPGRGLDYGYTFGSGTRLTVV.

With regard to this clone: The sample has other DNA sequences that encode this CDR3 too. J is TRBJ2-3 and V is TRBV12-5, with 7 positions matching TRBD2. Germline V lookup: CDR1 LGHNT, CDR2 FRNRAP. The CDR3 totals 18 residues. With 7 bases clipped from V and 3 bases from J, the junction kept 19 bases outside the gene matches. CDR3 sequence: CASDWTRIMGGTTDTQYF. The CDR3 bases are TGTGCTAGTGATTGGACTAGAATAATGGGAGGCACAACAGATACGCAGTATTTT.

This clone was detected only a few times. This chain connects TRBV28 to TRBJ1-1; the D gene is possibly TRBD1 (5 bases). The V end lost 8 bases, the J end lost 4 bases, and 17 bases lay between the germline ends. CDR1 MDHEN and CDR2 SYDVKM come from the germline V gene. The CDR3 has 14 amino acids. CDR3 DNA sequence: TGTGCCAGCTCCATCGGGGGTAGGGGCACTGAAGCTTTCTTT. Translation gives CASSIGGRGTEAFF.

This chain links TRBV5-1 with TRBJ1-2; 10 nucleotides agree with TRBD1. This CDR3 has 15 residues. Trimming at V came to 3 bases and at J to 2 bases, leaving 4 bases not matched to a gene. Germline V gene lookup returns CDR1 SGHRS and CDR2 YFSETQ. CDR3 sequence reads: CASSWDRGDNYGYTF. CDR3 coding DNA: TGCGCCAGCAGCTGGGACAGGGGTGACAACTATGGCTACACCTTC.

The J gene is TRBJ1-6, the V gene TRBV5-1, with a possible D match to TRBD1 (6 bases). CDR3 length equals 18 residues. V was clipped by 2 bases and J by 0 bases, with 15 bases between them. Germline V gives CDR1 SGHRS, CDR2 YFSETQ. The CDR3: CASSFHDRSSSYNSPLHF. In DNA form, the CDR3 reads TGCGCCAGCAGCTTCCACGACAGGTCCAGCTCCTATAATTCACCCCTCCACTTT.

The V and J genes are TRBV5-1 and TRBJ2-2; a weak D match, TRBD2 (6 bases). Germline values: CDR1 SGHRS, CDR2 YFSETQ. The CDR3 has 15 residues. V was pared by 0 bases and J by 3 bases, with 9 bases between. The CDR3 reads CASSLDGGDTGELFF. CDR3 DNA: TGCGCCAGCAGCTTGGACGGAGGGGACACCGGGGAGCTGTTTTTT. Full variable domain (remainder filled in from reference TRBV5-1 and TRBJ2-2): KAGVTQTPRYLIKTRGQQVTLSCSPISGHRSVSWYQQTPGQGLQFLFEYFSETQRNKGNFPGRFSGRQFSNSRSEMNVSTLELGDSALYLCASSLDGGDTGELFFGEGSRLTVL.

A word on this clone: Compared with germline, one end of the junction differs, possibly owing to a read error. The chain employs TRBV7-9 and TRBJ1-1, with 7 nucleotides matching TRBD1. The CDR3 runs to 15 residues. The V gene's germline CDR1 is SEHNR and CDR2 FQNEAQ (reference sequence). CDR3 in DNA: TGTTCCAGCAGCTTAGGAGGGGGCAGAAACACTGAAGCTTTCTTT. As protein: CSSSLGGGRNTEAFF.

V usage is TRBV5-8 and J usage is TRBJ2-7; 7 bases fit TRBD1. Losses at the gene ends were 6 bases for V and 2 bases for J; bases not matched to a gene: 14. The CDR3 runs 16 residues. The germline V gene encodes CDR1 SGHTS and CDR2 YDEGEE. CDR3 bases: TGTGCCAGCATGGGCCGGGACAGCCGAAATACCTACGAGCAGTACTTC. This sequence encodes CASMGRDSRNTYEQYF.

J is TRBJ1-2 and V is TRBV6-5; TRBD1 aligns across 7 bases. The CDR3 loop spans 13 amino acids. With V trimmed by 8 bases and J by 4 bases, 7 bases remained unmatched. CDR1 and CDR2 (germline): MNHEY, SVGAGI. The chain's CDR3 is CASYPGGIYGYTF. The CDR3 nucleotides read TGTGCCAGCTATCCAGGGGGGATCTATGGCTACACCTTC.

This clone has only a few counts. The chain combines TRBV19 with TRBJ2-3; 8 bases line up with TRBD2. The germline V gene encodes CDR1 LNHDA and CDR2 SQIVND (reference sequence). The CDR3 runs to 14 residues. Trimming at V came to 5 bases and at J to 0 bases, leaving 1 base not matched to a gene. CDR3 bases: TGTGCCAGTAGTTGGACTAGCAGCACAGATACGCAGTATTTT. Amino acid sequence: CASSWTSSTDTQYF.

A word on this clone: One end of the junction does not line up with germline, which may come from a read error. The rearrangement joins TRBV7-7 to TRBJ2-2; 7 bases fit TRBD1. Germline V lookup: CDR1 SSHAT, CDR2 FNYEAQ (reference sequence). The CDR3 covers 16 residues. Here the CDR3 reads CASSPSTGADTGELFF. Written as DNA, the CDR3 is TGTGCTAGCAGTCCCTCTACAGGGGCCGACACCGGGGAGCTGTTTTTT.

Concerning this clone itself: In the same sample, other DNA sequences code for this CDR3. The CDR3 protein is CASQDRTRFGNGYTF. The CDR3 DNA is TGTGCCAGTCAGGACAGGACCCGATTCGGGAATGGCTACACCTTC. V and J are TRBV19 and TRBJ1-2, with 7 bases lining up with TRBD1. CDR1 LNHDA and CDR2 SQIVND come from the germline V gene (reference sequence). This CDR3 spans 15 amino acids. With 8 bases clipped from V and 6 bases from J, the junction kept 15 bases outside the gene matches.

This chain connects TRBV4-3 to TRBJ2-3; 8 nucleotides line up with TRBD1. Per germline, CDR1 LGHNA and CDR2 YSLEER. The V gene end was trimmed by 3 bases and the J gene end by 4 bases; junction bases not matched to a gene: 9. This CDR3 comprises 16 residues. CDR3 bases: TGCGCCAGCAGCCATGGCAGTTACAGGGGGGCAGATACGCAGTATTTT. Its translation is CASSHGSYRGADTQYF.

This clone was counted only a few times. V gene TRBV7-2 combines with J gene TRBJ1-4, with D possibly being TRBD1 (5 bases). V was clipped by 5 bases and J by 5 bases, with 12 bases between them. This CDR3 comprises 14 residues. Germline V gene lookup returns CDR1 SGHTA and CDR2 FQGNSA. This CDR3 is CASSRDSRNEKLFF. The CDR3 DNA is TGTGCCAGCAGCCGGGACTCTAGGAATGAAAAACTGTTTTTT.

This sequence joins TRBV2 and TRBJ1-3; weak D call: TRBD1 (5 bases). Germline CDR1 SNHLY, CDR2 FYNNEI. V was clipped by 2 bases and J by 0 bases, with 20 bases between them. This CDR3 is built from 19 residues. This chain's CDR3 is CASSELGGDWLFSGNTIYF. The DNA of the CDR3 is TGTGCCAGCAGTGAACTGGGGGGTGACTGGTTGTTCTCTGGAAACACCATATATTTT.

This clone has just one count. The chain carries TRBV11-1 and TRBJ2-2; D is perhaps TRBD1 (5 bases). V lost 7 bases and J lost 5, with 11 bases in between. The germline gives CDR1 SGHAT, CDR2 FQDESV (reference sequence). This CDR3 is built from 13 residues. For the CDR3, the DNA is TGTGCCAGCAACCTAAGGGGAACCGGGGAGCTGTTTTTT. It codes for CASNLRGTGELFF. The variable domain in full, with the rest retrieved from reference TRBV11-1 and TRBJ2-2, is EAEVAQSPRYKITEKSQAVAFWCDPISGHATLYWYRQILGQGPELLVQFQDESVVDDSQLPKDRFSAERLKGVDSTLKIQPAELGDSAMYLCASNLRGTGELFFGEGSRLTVL.

The chain carries TRBV4-3 and TRBJ2-7, with 9 bases identical to TRBD1. The CDR3 totals 15 residues. Per germline, CDR1 LGHNA and CDR2 YSLEER. V lost 1 base and J lost 2; bases outside the gene matches: 3. The CDR3 protein is CASSQAGTGPYEQYF. Written as DNA, the CDR3 is TGCGCCAGCAGCCAAGCCGGGACAGGGCCCTACGAGCAGTACTTC.